This T cell receptor (beta chain) was profiled in a study of T cell responses to AZD1222 COVID-19 vaccine. Notes on the study in general: Most donors were white British and more were female, and clonal diversity was possibly underestimated.

Concerning this clone: Its cognate antigen is unknown.

The V end was cut by 4 bases, the J end by 4 bases, with 16 bases between. CDR1 is GTSNPN, CDR2 SVGIG, per germline (reference sequence). The length of the CDR3 is 14 residues. Produced via immunoSEQ multiplex PCR; TCRdb's table is partial and in-frame only. The repertoire holds 140,000 or so clones, with 85% to 90% as singletons. This TCR was sampled from an adult in good health. The material sequenced was peripheral blood, taken on day 0 of AZD1222 vaccination. This chain connects TRBV30 to TRBJ2-5; D unresolved. The CDR3 DNA is TGTGCCTGGACTTGGGAAAACGGCCGAGAGACCCAGTACTTC. The encoded protein is CAWTWENGRETQYF. Together with reference TRBV30 and TRBJ2-5, the CDR3 gives the full variable domain: SQTIHQWPATLVQPVGSPLSLECTVEGTSNPNLYWYRQAAGRGLQLLFYSVGIGQISSEVPQNLSASRPQDRQFILSSKKLLLSDSGFYLCAWTWENGRETQYFGPGTRLLVL.